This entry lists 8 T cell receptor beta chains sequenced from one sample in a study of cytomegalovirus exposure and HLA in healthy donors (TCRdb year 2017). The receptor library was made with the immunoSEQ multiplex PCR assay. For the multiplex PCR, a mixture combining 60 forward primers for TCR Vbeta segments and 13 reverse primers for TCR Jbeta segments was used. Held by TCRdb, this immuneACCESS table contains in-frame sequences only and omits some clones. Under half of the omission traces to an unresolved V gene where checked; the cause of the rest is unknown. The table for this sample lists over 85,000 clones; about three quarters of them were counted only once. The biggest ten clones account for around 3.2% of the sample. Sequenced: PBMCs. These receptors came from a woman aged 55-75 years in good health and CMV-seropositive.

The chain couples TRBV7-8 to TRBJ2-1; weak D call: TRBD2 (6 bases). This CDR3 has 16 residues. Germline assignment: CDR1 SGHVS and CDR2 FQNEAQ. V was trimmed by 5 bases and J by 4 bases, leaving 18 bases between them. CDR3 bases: TGTGCCAGCAGCCCACTCTTACTAGCAAGGTACAATGAGCAGTTCTTC. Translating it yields CASSPLLLARYNEQFF.

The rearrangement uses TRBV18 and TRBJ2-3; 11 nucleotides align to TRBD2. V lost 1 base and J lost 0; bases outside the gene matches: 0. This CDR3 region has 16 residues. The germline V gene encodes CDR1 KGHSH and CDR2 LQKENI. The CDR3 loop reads CASSPRTSGSTDTQYF. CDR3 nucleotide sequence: TGTGCCAGCTCACCACGGACTAGCGGGAGCACAGATACGCAGTATTTT.

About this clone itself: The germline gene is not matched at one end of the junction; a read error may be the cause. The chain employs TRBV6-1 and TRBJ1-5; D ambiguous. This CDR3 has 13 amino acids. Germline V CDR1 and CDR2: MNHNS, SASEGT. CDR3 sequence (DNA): TGTGCCAGCAGAGAAGGTACAAAAGCGACCCAGCATTTT. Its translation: CASREGTKATQHF.

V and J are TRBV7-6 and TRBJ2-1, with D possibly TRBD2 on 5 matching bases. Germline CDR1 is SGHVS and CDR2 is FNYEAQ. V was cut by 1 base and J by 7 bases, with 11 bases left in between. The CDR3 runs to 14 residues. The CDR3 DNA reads TGTGCCAGCAGCTTAGGAATGACGGGAAATGAGCAGTTCTTC. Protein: CASSLGMTGNEQFF.

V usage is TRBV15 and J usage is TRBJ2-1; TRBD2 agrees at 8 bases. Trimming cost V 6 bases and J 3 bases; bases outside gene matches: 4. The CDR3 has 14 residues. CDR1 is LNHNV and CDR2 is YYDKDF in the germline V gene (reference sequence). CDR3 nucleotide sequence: TGTGCCACCAGTTCCAGCGGGAGCTACAATGAGCAGTTCTTC. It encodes CATSSSGSYNEQFF. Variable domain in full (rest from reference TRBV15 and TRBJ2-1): DAMVIQNPRYQVTQFGKPVTLSCSQTLNHNVMYWYQQKSSQAPKLLFHYYDKDFNNEADTPDNFQSRRPNTSFCFLDIRSPGLGDTAMYLCATSSSGSYNEQFFGPGTRLTVL.

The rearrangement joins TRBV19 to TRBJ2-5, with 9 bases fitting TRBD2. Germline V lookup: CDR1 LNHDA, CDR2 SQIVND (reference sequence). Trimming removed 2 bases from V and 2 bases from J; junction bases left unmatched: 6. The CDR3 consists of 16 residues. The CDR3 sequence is CASSISTSGLQETQYF. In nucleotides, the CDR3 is TGTGCCAGTAGTATAAGTACTAGCGGGCTTCAAGAGACCCAGTACTTC.

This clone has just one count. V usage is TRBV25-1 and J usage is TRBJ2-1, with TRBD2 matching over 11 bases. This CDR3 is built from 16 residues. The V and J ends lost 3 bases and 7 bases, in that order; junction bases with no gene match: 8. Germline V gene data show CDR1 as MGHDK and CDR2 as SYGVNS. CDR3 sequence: CASSDLPLAGGNEQFF. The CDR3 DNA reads TGTGCCAGCAGTGACCTCCCCCTAGCGGGAGGAAATGAGCAGTTCTTC.

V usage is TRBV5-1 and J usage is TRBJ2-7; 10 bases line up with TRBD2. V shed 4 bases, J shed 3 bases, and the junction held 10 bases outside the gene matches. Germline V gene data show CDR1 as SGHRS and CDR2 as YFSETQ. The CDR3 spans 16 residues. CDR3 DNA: TGCGCCAGCAGCGTTTCTAGCGGGAGTGGGTACTACGAGCAGTACTTC. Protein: CASSVSSGSGYYEQYF.